The 7 T cell receptor beta chains below all came from one sample that was sequenced in a study of T cell responses to AZD1222 COVID-19 vaccine. Method: immunoSEQ multiplex PCR; TCRdb's copy keeps in-frame clones and lacks some. The sample lists 160,000 or so clones, about nine tenths occurring once. This specimen consisted of peripheral blood, obtained on day 0 of AZD1222 vaccination. Receptors originate from an adult in good health.

Details on this clone: Since a much larger clone is just one base distant, this may be a read error. The chain joins TRBV2 to TRBJ2-5; D is uncertain. The ends were cut back, 5 bases at V and 0 bases at J, with 1 base in the middle. CDR1 and CDR2 from the germline V gene are SNHLY and FYNNEI. The CDR3 has 11 amino acids. CDR3 in DNA: TGTGCCAGCAGTTACCAAGAGACCCAGTACTTC. It codes for CASSYQETQYF.

The rearrangement links TRBV20-1 to TRBJ2-1, with a tentative D call TRBD2 (5 bases). The ends were cut back, 4 bases at V and 3 bases at J, with 13 bases in the middle. The germline V gene encodes CDR1 DFQATT and CDR2 SNEGSKA (reference sequence). There are 14 residues in the CDR3. CDR3 protein: CSATELVSYNEQFF. The CDR3 DNA reads as TGCAGTGCTACTGAACTAGTAAGCTACAATGAGCAGTTCTTC.

The chain employs TRBV27 and TRBJ2-7; TRBD1 aligns across 9 bases. Germline lookup yields CDR1 MNHEY and CDR2 SMNVEV (reference sequence). J gave up 5 bases and V 2 bases, and 4 bases lay outside the gene matches. The CDR3 consists of 14 residues. CDR3 in DNA: TGTGCCAGCAGTTTACGGGACAGGGCTCACGAGCAGTACTTC. Translating it yields CASSLRDRAHEQYF.

The V and J genes are TRBV7-6 and TRBJ2-1; D unresolved. There are 15 residues in the CDR3. CDR1 is SGHVS, CDR2 FNYEAQ, per germline. V gave up 2 bases and J gave up 7 bases, with 15 bases separating them. The CDR3 DNA sequence: TGTGCCAGCAGCTTATGGCAGGATACTCGGAATGAGCAGTTCTTC. As protein: CASSLWQDTRNEQFF. Full variable domain (missing parts from reference TRBV7-6 and TRBJ2-1): GAGVSQSPRYKVTKRGQDVALRCDPISGHVSLYWYRQALGQGPEFLTYFNYEAQQDKSGLPNDRFSAERPEGSISTLTIQRTEQRDSAMYRCASSLWQDTRNEQFFGPGTRLTVL.

The chain is built from TRBV27 and TRBJ2-7, with TRBD2 matching over 13 bases. V was clipped by 7 bases and J by 2 bases; unmatched bases: 8. Germline-derived CDR1 and CDR2 are MNHEY and SMNVEV (reference sequence). The CDR3 has 16 amino acids. CDR3 nucleotides: TGTGCCAGCATCGGGGGGACTAGCGGGACTACCTACGAGCAGTACTTC. It encodes CASIGGTSGTTYEQYF.

This sequence joins TRBV2 and TRBJ1-5, with D maybe TRBD1 (6 bases). V gave up 2 bases and J gave up 6 bases, with 11 bases separating them. Germline loops: CDR1 SNHLY, CDR2 FYNNEI. This CDR3 is built from 14 residues. CDR3 nucleotide sequence: TGTGCCAGCAGTGAAAACCAGGGGAGTCAGCCCCAGCATTTT. This codes for CASSENQGSQPQHF.

The chain uses TRBV28 and TRBJ1-5, with 8 bases aligning to TRBD1. From germline, CDR1 is MDHEN and CDR2 SYDVKM. The V segment lost 8 bases and the J segment 4 bases; nucleotides outside the gene matches: 4. The CDR3 runs to 13 residues. DNA of the CDR3: TGTGCCAGCTTCACAGGGGGGAATCAGCCCCAGCATTTT. This translates into CASFTGGNQPQHF.